The clone carrying this T cell receptor (beta chain) has ten or more counts. The antigen remains unidentified. This entry belongs to a study of early T cells in non-severe SARS-CoV-2 infection. TCRdb analysed the 5' RACE reads with MiXCR anew, one entry per CDR3 protein. Of roughly 20,000 distinct CDR3 sequences listed, more than 4% were seen once; the top ten hold about 1.6%. Findings and caveats of the study: Anti-spike CD8 specificities were favored by VDJdb matching, whose results missed private and CD4 specificities.

Germline V CDR1 and CDR2: ENHRY, SYGVKD. V was pared by 0 bases and J by 2 bases, with 6 bases of the junction left unmatched. This CDR3 has 16 amino acids. Sample: whole blood. V and J are TRBV10-3 and TRBJ2-7, with TRBD1 matching over 8 bases. The sequence came from an adult who was a healthcare worker with PCR-confirmed SARS-CoV-2 infection or an uninfected control (not recorded which). In DNA, the CDR3 is TGTGCCATCAGTGAGTCCCCGGACAGGGCGACCTACGAGCAGTACTTC. Translating gives CAISESPDRATYEQYF.